The subject of this entry is one T cell receptor (beta chain). It has no known antigen specificity. There are no base qualities to consult, and no much larger clone falls within one base. The sample comes from a study of regulatory T cells in long-lasting Graves disease (dated by TCRdb to about 2021). Concerning the study at large: In the newly diagnosed Graves' disease group, patients had been taking antithyroid drugs for less than 3 months. Peripheral blood TCR sequencing and RNA sequencing compared persistent Graves' disease patients with newly diagnosed Graves' disease patients. The study was conducted in China and was registered as a clinical trial. A total of around 35 samples underwent TCR sequencing, from some 13 patients with persistent Graves' disease and 20 or so patients with newly diagnosed Graves' disease.

CDR1 is given as SGHTA and CDR2 as FQGNSA, both from the germline V gene. The CDR3 contains 13 residues, cysteine and phenylalanine counted. Only the CDR3 DNA is retained, 39 bases long and in frame from the first base. The V end loses 4 bases and the J end loses 1 base, and a stretch of 7 bases separates them. General conclusions and limits of the study: The small sample size was acknowledged by the authors as a limitation that may reduce accuracy. TRBV28, TRBJ1-2 and TRBJ2-5 were preferentially used in persistent disease, while TRBV20-1 and TRBJ2-1 were favored in newly diagnosed disease. Persistent Graves' disease patients showed lower TCR Shannon entropy and fewer highly expanded clones than newly diagnosed patients, suggesting clonal expansion. Only peripheral blood was studied, because thyroid tissue, the primary lesion, was inaccessible. Persistent patients shared more public clonotypes among themselves (around 3,000) than newly diagnosed patients did (roughly 910). Sequencing and analysis were restricted to the TCR beta chain.

To prepare the library, multiplex PCR was applied. Sequencing was carried out with an Illumina HiSeq 4000. CDR3 regions were amplified by Arm-PCR with iRepertoire HTBI primers to construct TCR beta libraries. Before sequencing, the PCR products underwent gel purification. Per the original workflow: Gene usage analysis of CDR3 amino acid clonotypes used the approximately 62 TRBV and some 13 TRBJ segments found across samples. COPE and FqMerger were used to merge filtered high-quality paired reads into contigs. BLAST was used to align contigs to the IMGT TRBV, TRBD and TRBJ reference genes, and CDR3 was defined following IMGT. Any clonotype with a frequency above 0.1% was counted as a highly expanded clone. Shannon entropy was used to measure repertoire diversity, and the Gini coefficient was used to measure V-J evenness. A clonotype found in more than one individual was treated as public. Using fastp trimming at Q25 and MiXCR clonotype assembly, TCRdb reanalyzed the public sequencing data and kept in-frame beta chains. Duplicate CDR3 protein sequences are folded into a single record with the most common DNA and genes. What appears here as the V and J calls and clone size reflects TCRdb's work, not the paper's. The sample table shows approximately 540,000 distinct CDR3 sequences, and more than 10% are seen once. Of the sample, almost 9% falls within the top ten clones.

This sample's time point label indicates: newly diagnosed GD, antithyroid drugs for less than 3 months. RNA was extracted from PBMCs in TRIzol for both TCR sequencing and RNA sequencing. The diagnosis of Graves' disease was made according to American Thyroid Association guidelines. Patients for the study were recruited at an endocrinology department in Xi'an, China. Each patient gave about 9.1 milliliters of peripheral blood, collected in an EDTA anticoagulant tube. PBMCs were isolated by Ficoll Paque Plus density gradient separation without further T cell sorting. An Agilent 2100 Bioanalyzer and agarose gel were used to check RNA quality, while a NanoDrop 2000 measured RNA concentration. These data were also filed under a second study, of T cells in Graves' hyperthyroidism and ophthalmopathy. The second study also describes: Stable Graves' hyperthyroidism was defined as the absence of progression to ophthalmopathy over 18 months of follow-up. The hyperthyroidism patients were between 18 and 65 years old and newly diagnosed, with a disease duration of less than 2 months. Any patient with an uncontrolled infection, another autoimmune disease, pregnancy or lactation was excluded. Diagnoses were established on the basis of clinical symptoms, serum thyroxine and TRAb, thyroid ultrasound, and orbital computed tomography. A first-round RT-PCR of the TCR CDR3 used the HTBI primer set with the Qiagen OneStep RT-PCR kit. Most expanded thyroid clonotypes (frequency above 0.001) were also detected in blood, a finding suggesting that blood repertoires may reflect thyroid immune responses. Ophthalmopathy was separated from stable hyperthyroidism by a 13 V-J signature model, with approximately 85% sensitivity and approximately 81% specificity obtained in cross-validation and 80%/75% obtained in testing. In validation, the model predicted progression to ophthalmopathy with 55% to 71% sensitivity and less than 75% specificity, a median of about six months before onset. TCR V-J signatures able to tell the groups apart were searched for in a discovery cohort of 90 to 100 patients, of whom 43 had Graves' ophthalmopathy and 55 to 65 had stable Graves' hyperthyroidism. Whether ophthalmopathy could be predicted prospectively was tested in an independent validation cohort made up of roughly 19 hyperthyroidism patients plus 17 patients who later progressed to ophthalmopathy. For training and testing, the 100 or so patients in the discovery cohort were randomly divided in a 7:3 ratio. The study also compared thyroid tissue and blood T-cell repertoires from about six Graves' hyperthyroidism patients. After sampling, hyperthyroidism patients received methimazole starting at 30 mg daily, and ophthalmopathy patients received high-dose intravenous methylprednisolone. A second multiplex PCR round built the libraries, followed by size selection and purification. Libraries were sequenced paired-end with 100 bp reads on an Illumina HiSeq2000. SOAPnuke was used to process the raw data, removing reads that contained adapters or uncalled bases, had a mean Phred below 15, or lacked an exact match to the constant primer or identifier. High-quality paired reads were merged using COPE v1.2.5, and each unique nucleotide sequence was defined as a clonotype. Clonotypes were aligned to IMGT TRBV, TRBD and TRBJ reference segments using MiTCR v1.1. The analysis was restricted to V-J combinations with a frequency above 0.0001, which together covered about 99% of the repertoires. A TCS score was defined as the ratio of F50 (clonal expansion) to E x V (chaos), with BLOSUM62-based TCRdist applied between CDR3 peptides within each V-J. Welch's t-statistics and random forest reduced just over 500 V-J features to 13, which were used in a naive Bayes classifier (R e1071). Sample size was not statistically predetermined, and blinding of investigators to group allocation was not performed. According to the paper, TCR Vbeta CDR3 sequencing was carried out on 135 peripheral blood samples, which came from fewer than 50 ophthalmopathy, 70 to 80 hyperthyroidism and roughly 17 progressor patients.

This receptor was taken from a woman in her twenties or thirties with Graves disease. Donor details come from another sample of the same person, matched by shared clones. The sequence links TRBV7-2 to TRBJ1-2; the D gene is perhaps TRBD1, from 5 matching bases. The starting material was peripheral blood mononuclear cells (PBMCs), obtained at new diagnosis, from a patient treated with antithyroid drugs. In nucleotide form, the sequence is TGTGCCAGCAGCTCCAGGGTTAACTATGGCTACACCTTC. This codes for CASSSRVNYGYTF.